This is a list of T cell receptor beta chains from one sample in a study of T cell responses to AZD1222 COVID-19 vaccine. The data were produced by immunoSEQ multiplex PCR, yet TCRdb's version contains in-frame clones alone and is incomplete. The sample carries about 120,000 clones, over 85% recorded once. Material: peripheral blood, obtained on day 0 of AZD1222 vaccination. The receptors originated from an adult in good health. Both conserved end residues are part of each CDR3. The D gene is left open where the match is weak. Size is omitted from some rows. Given values are once, few, many or a class for expanded clones.

abundance,v_gene,j_gene,len,d_gene,CDR3aa,CDR3nt
.,TRBV2,TRBJ1-2,17,TRBD1,CASSGGSYRGPPYGYTF,TGTGCCAGCAGTGGGGGATCTTACAGGGGACCCCCCTATGGCTACACCTTC
.,TRBV18,TRBJ2-6,16,.,CASSPIQGAGANVLTF,TGTGCCAGCTCCCCGATCCAGGGCGCTGGGGCCAACGTCCTGACTTTC
.,TRBV5-1,TRBJ2-1,15,.,CASSLEAGRVYEQFF,TGCGCCAGCAGCTTGGAGGCAGGGCGGGTGTATGAGCAGTTCTTC
.,TRBV11-1,TRBJ2-7,14,.,CASSLGVKRGEQYF,TGTGCCAGCAGCTTAGGGGTTAAGAGAGGGGAGCAGTACTTC
.,TRBV5-1,TRBJ2-2,15,.,CASSPGALNTGELFF,TGCGCCAGCAGCCCGGGGGCGCTGAACACCGGGGAGCTGTTTTTT
.,TRBV29-1,TRBJ2-5,13,.,CSATGAARETQYF,TGCAGCGCGACTGGGGCAGCTAGGGAGACCCAGTACTTC
once,TRBV27,TRBJ2-7,17,TRBD2,CASSLEGTSGYSYEQYF,TGTGCCAGCAGTTTAGAGGGGACTAGCGGTTACTCCTACGAGCAGTACTTC
.,TRBV6-5,TRBJ1-1,12,.,CASSQQGTEAFF,TGTGCCAGCAGTCAACAGGGCACTGAAGCTTTCTTT
.,TRBV28,TRBJ2-7,11,.,CASSWLYEQYF,TGTGCCAGCAGTTGGCTTTACGAGCAGTACTTC
.,TRBV28,TRBJ1-2,13,.,CASSPHAGAGYTF,TGTGCCAGCAGTCCGCACGCAGGGGCTGGCTACACCTTC
.,TRBV9,TRBJ2-7,14,TRBD1,CASSPGQLYYEQYF,TGTGCCAGCAGCCCGGGACAGCTATACTACGAGCAGTACTTC
few,TRBV6-1,TRBJ1-5,15,.,CASSEQGGYHQPQHF,TGTGCCAGCAGTGAACAGGGAGGGTACCATCAGCCCCAGCATTTT
.,TRBV19,TRBJ2-3,14,.,CASKVGTGTDTQYF,TGTGCCAGTAAGGTGGGGACTGGCACAGATACGCAGTATTTT
.,TRBV6-7,TRBJ1-6,18,.,CASRPQPPPGHENSPLHF,TGTGCCAGCAGGCCCCAACCCCCTCCGGGACATGAAAATTCACCCCTCCACTTT
.,TRBV28,TRBJ1-2,15,TRBD1,CASRKPGQGANGYTF,TGTGCCAGCAGAAAACCCGGACAGGGGGCTAATGGCTACACCTTC
.,TRBV24-1,TRBJ2-1,16,TRBD2,CATSGGGRGTYNEQFF,TGTGCCACCAGTGGAGGCGGGAGAGGTACCTACAATGAGCAGTTCTTC
.,TRBV10-3,TRBJ1-4,14,TRBD1,CAISDRGGNEKLFF,TGTGCCATCAGCGACAGGGGAGGCAATGAAAAACTGTTTTTT
.,TRBV5-1,TRBJ2-5,13,TRBD1,CASSIGTEETQYF,TGCGCCAGCAGCATCGGGACAGAAGAGACCCAGTACTTC
.,TRBV12-3/TRBV12-4,TRBJ2-5,13,TRBD1,CASSRTGEETQYF,TGTGCCAGCAGCCGGACAGGGGAAGAGACCCAGTACTTC
.,TRBV6-5,TRBJ2-2,16,TRBD1,CASSWTGKVGAGELFF,TGTGCCAGCAGTTGGACAGGGAAGGTGGGGGCCGGGGAGCTGTTTTTT
.,TRBV7-6,TRBJ1-1,15,.,CASSKSNVMSTEAFF,TGTGCCAGCAGCAAGAGTAATGTTATGAGCACTGAAGCTTTCTTT
.,TRBV6-4,TRBJ1-2,14,.,CASSPGVGNYGYTF,TGTGCCAGCAGTCCGGGTGTGGGCAACTATGGCTACACCTTC
.,TRBV28,TRBJ1-4,12,.,CASSSGNEKLFF,TGTGCCAGCAGCTCAGGGAATGAAAAACTGTTTTTT
.,TRBV2,TRBJ1-1,14,.,CASRTLDRNTEAFF,TGTGCCAGCAGGACCCTGGACAGGAACACTGAAGCTTTCTTT
.,TRBV19,TRBJ2-5,15,TRBD2,CASSLLAGAPGTQYF,TGTGCCAGTAGCCTCTTAGCGGGGGCCCCGGGGACCCAGTACTTC
.,TRBV18,TRBJ2-6,15,.,CASSPGLAGANVLTF,TGTGCCAGCTCACCGGGACTGGCTGGGGCCAACGTCCTGACTTTC
.,TRBV19,TRBJ1-6,15,.,CASSMTGGNNSPLHF,TGTGCCAGTAGTATGACGGGGGGGAATAATTCACCCCTCCACTTT
.,TRBV5-1,TRBJ1-5,17,.,CASSLGSVGVSNQPQHF,TGCGCCAGCAGCTTGGGTTCTGTAGGGGTTAGCAATCAGCCCCAGCATTTT
.,TRBV3-1/TRBV3-2,TRBJ1-1,13,.,CASSQGVSGEAFF,TGTGCCAGCAGCCAAGGTGTAAGTGGTGAAGCTTTCTTT
.,TRBV7-2,TRBJ2-5,16,TRBD1,CASQDRGPGEQETQYF,TGTGCCAGCCAGGACAGGGGGCCGGGGGAGCAAGAGACCCAGTACTTC
once,TRBV19,TRBJ2-5,15,.,CASSINPNFQETQYF,TGTGCCAGTAGTATTAATCCGAACTTCCAAGAGACCCAGTACTTC
.,TRBV30,TRBJ1-4,13,.,CAWSTDNNEKLFF,TGTGCCTGGTCGACGGACAATAATGAAAAACTGTTTTTT
few,TRBV5-5,TRBJ1-5,15,.,CASSLGVGDGQPQHF,TGTGCCAGCAGCCTGGGGGTTGGGGACGGACAGCCCCAGCATTTT
.,TRBV14,TRBJ2-7,11,.,CASSQVQEQYF,TGTGCCAGCAGCCAGGTGCAGGAGCAGTACTTC
.,TRBV10-1,TRBJ1-1,13,TRBD1,CASRPGTAGEAFF,TGCGCCAGCAGACCTGGGACAGCGGGTGAAGCTTTCTTT
.,TRBV11-3,TRBJ2-1,14,TRBD2,CASSLSSGRGEQFF,TGTGCCAGCAGCTTATCTAGCGGGAGGGGTGAGCAGTTCTTC
.,TRBV7-7,TRBJ2-1,16,TRBD1,CASSLTGQGYGNEQFF,TGTGCTAGCAGCTTAACCGGACAGGGTTACGGCAATGAGCAGTTCTTC
.,TRBV6-5,TRBJ1-1,15,TRBD1,CASSSAGTGFTEAFF,TGTGCCAGCAGCTCGGCGGGGACAGGGTTCACTGAAGCTTTCTTT
.,TRBV18,TRBJ2-7,16,.,CASSPLDRQGTYEQYF,TGTGCCAGCTCACCACTTGATCGGCAGGGTACCTACGAGCAGTACTTC
.,TRBV2,TRBJ1-1,14,.,CASRPGHPNTEAFF,TGTGCCAGCAGACCGGGACACCCGAACACTGAAGCTTTCTTT
.,TRBV18,TRBJ2-1,17,.,CASSPRVGESSYNEQFF,TGTGCCAGCTCCCCTCGGGTGGGCGAGAGCTCCTACAATGAGCAGTTCTTC
.,TRBV2,TRBJ2-7,13,TRBD1,CAGAGTGVSEQYF,TGTGCCGGAGCGGGGACAGGGGTTAGCGAGCAGTACTTC
.,TRBV5-4,TRBJ1-4,14,.,CASSLGATNEKLFF,TGTGCCAGCAGCTTGGGAGCAACTAATGAAAAACTGTTTTTT
.,TRBV7-9,TRBJ1-1,18,.,CASSLANFYQGSGTEAFF,TGTGCCAGCAGCTTAGCCAACTTTTATCAGGGTTCGGGCACTGAAGCTTTCTTT
.,TRBV19,TRBJ1-2,16,TRBD1,CASSIGADRGNYGYTF,TGTGCCAGTAGTATCGGGGCGGACAGGGGAAACTATGGCTACACCTTC
.,TRBV6-6,TRBJ1-4,15,.,CASSYSGGTNEKLFF,TGTGCCAGCAGTTATTCCGGGGGGACTAATGAAAAACTGTTTTTT
.,TRBV10-3,TRBJ2-5,16,TRBD2,CAISGGSGAVGETQYF,TGTGCCATCAGTGGCGGTAGCGGGGCCGTGGGAGAGACCCAGTACTTC
few,TRBV7-3,TRBJ2-1,13,.,CASSVDSDGEQFF,TGTGCCAGCAGCGTTGACTCGGATGGGGAGCAGTTCTTC
.,TRBV6-5,TRBJ2-7,15,.,CASSYSPQGGYEQYF,TGTGCCAGCAGTTACTCCCCACAGGGAGGGTACGAGCAGTACTTC
.,TRBV6-5,TRBJ2-1,14,TRBD2,CASGTSGTYNEQFF,TGTGCCAGCGGTACTAGCGGTACCTACAATGAGCAGTTCTTC
.,TRBV10-1,TRBJ2-1,17,TRBD2,CASSDGTSGRRGNEQFF,TGCGCCAGCAGTGATGGGACTAGCGGGAGAAGGGGCAATGAGCAGTTCTTC
once,TRBV21-1,TRBJ1-5,14,.,CASSNGLCDQPQHF,TGTGCCAGCAGCAATGGTTTATGCGATCAGCCCCAGCATTTT
.,TRBV12-3/TRBV12-4,TRBJ1-1,12,.,CADSSVDREAFF,TGTGCCGACTCATCGGTGGATCGGGAAGCTTTCTTT
.,TRBV5-1,TRBJ2-1,17,.,CASSLGIALQEYNEQFF,TGCGCCAGCAGCTTAGGTATAGCATTACAGGAATACAATGAGCAGTTCTTC
.,TRBV5-1,TRBJ2-1,14,.,CASSLGGDYNEQFF,TGCGCCAGCAGCTTGGGTGGCGATTACAATGAGCAGTTCTTC
.,TRBV11-3,TRBJ2-1,13,.,CASSSGRDNEQFF,TGTGCCAGCAGCTCGGGACGAGACAATGAGCAGTTCTTC
.,TRBV5-1,TRBJ2-1,15,TRBD2,CASSLDGTSLNEQFF,TGCGCCAGCAGCTTGGACGGGACTAGCCTCAATGAGCAGTTCTTC
.,TRBV28,TRBJ2-7,13,TRBD2,CASSASGWDEQYF,TGTGCCAGCAGTGCTAGCGGGTGGGACGAGCAGTACTTC
.,TRBV3-1/TRBV3-2,TRBJ2-2,15,.,CASRTSRVNTGELFF,TGTGCCAGCAGAACCTCGCGGGTGAACACCGGGGAGCTGTTTTTT